This is a list of T cell receptor beta chains from one sample in a study of cytomegalovirus exposure and HLA in healthy donors. Sequencing used immunoSEQ multiplex PCR; TCRdb keeps in-frame clones, though not all of them. Counted here are roughly 73,000 clones, nearly 95% occurring once; the ten biggest clones make up around 1.5%. The specimen sequenced was PBMCs. These receptors were collected from a man younger than 35 in good health and CMV-seropositive. CDR3s include the opening cysteine and the closing phenylalanine or tryptophan. A D gene is named only where the DNA matches it firmly. The listing skips clone size in some rows; elsewhere it reads once, few, many or a size class.

CDR3: CASSLWREGRSKDTQYF; DNA: TGTGCCAGCAGCTTGTGGCGGGAGGGCCGAAGTAAAGATACGCAGTATTTT; length: 17; J: TRBJ2-3; D: TRBD2; V: TRBV5-7; size: -
CDR3: CASSIAATAKETQYF; DNA: TGTGCCAGTAGTATCGCGGCGACAGCGAAAGAGACCCAGTACTTC; length: 15; J: TRBJ2-5; D: -; V: TRBV19; size: -
CDR3: CASNIGTPPSYEQYF; DNA: TGTGCCAGCAATATAGGGACTCCTCCTTCCTACGAGCAGTACTTC; length: 15; J: TRBJ2-7; D: -; V: TRBV28; size: -
CDR3: CASSPILRRAGTQYF; DNA: TGCGCCAGCAGCCCCATTCTCCGACGGGCGGGTACGCAGTATTTT; length: 15; J: TRBJ2-3; D: -; V: TRBV4-1; size: -
CDR3: CAGGSSNQPQHF; DNA: TGCGCCGGAGGATCTAGCAATCAGCCCCAGCATTTT; length: 12; J: TRBJ1-5; D: -; V: TRBV10-2; size: -
CDR3: CASSSLESAGGPDEQFF; DNA: TGTGCCAGCAGCTCCTTAGAGAGTGCGGGAGGGCCCGATGAGCAGTTCTTC; length: 17; J: TRBJ2-1; D: TRBD2; V: TRBV7-9; size: few
CDR3: CASSLVRGRAGEQYF; DNA: TGTGCCAGCAGCTTAGTAAGGGGTCGCGCGGGGGAGCAGTACTTC; length: 15; J: TRBJ2-7; D: -; V: TRBV11-2; size: -
CDR3: CASSFTGIGGYTF; DNA: TGTGCCAGCAGCTTTACAGGAATTGGTGGCTACACCTTC; length: 13; J: TRBJ1-2; D: -; V: TRBV5-8; size: -
CDR3: CASSSLADTQYF; DNA: TGTGCCAGCAGCTCCCTCGCAGATACGCAGTATTTT; length: 12; J: TRBJ2-3; D: -; V: TRBV11-3; size: -
CDR3: CASSYTDSYEQYF; DNA: TGTGCCAGTAGCTACACAGACTCCTACGAGCAGTACTTC; length: 13; J: TRBJ2-7; D: -; V: TRBV19; size: -
CDR3: CAWSVPSAGRETQYF; DNA: TGTGCCTGGAGTGTACCTAGCGCAGGAAGAGAGACCCAGTACTTC; length: 15; J: TRBJ2-5; D: -; V: TRBV30; size: -
CDR3: CASSLAEGHKWGYTF; DNA: TGTGCCAGCAGCTTGGCCGAAGGACACAAGTGGGGCTACACCTTC; length: 15; J: TRBJ1-2; D: -; V: TRBV5-5; size: -
CDR3: CTSSQSKSSGPYNEQFF; DNA: TGCACCAGCAGCCAATCGAAATCTAGCGGACCTTACAATGAGCAGTTCTTC; length: 17; J: TRBJ2-1; D: -; V: TRBV1; size: -
CDR3: CAWSVGYRGSQPQHF; DNA: TGTGCCTGGAGTGTCGGGTACAGGGGAAGTCAGCCCCAGCATTTT; length: 15; J: TRBJ1-5; D: TRBD1; V: TRBV30; size: -
CDR3: CASSALAGGAHEQFF; DNA: TGTGCCAGCAGCGCACTAGCGGGAGGGGCCCATGAGCAGTTCTTC; length: 15; J: TRBJ2-1; D: TRBD2; V: TRBV7-6; size: -
CDR3: CASNFNSGNTGELFF; DNA: TGTGCCAGTAACTTCAATAGCGGAAACACCGGGGAGCTGTTTTTT; length: 15; J: TRBJ2-2; D: -; V: TRBV19; size: -
CDR3: CASSQDRGSYNEQFF; DNA: TGTGCTAGCAGCCAGGACAGGGGGTCCTACAATGAGCAGTTCTTC; length: 15; J: TRBJ2-1; D: TRBD1; V: TRBV7-7; size: -
CDR3: CASSQGTGGAGLANQETQYF; DNA: TGTGCCAGCAGCCAAGGTACAGGGGGCGCTGGACTAGCGAACCAAGAGACCCAGTACTTC; length: 20; J: TRBJ2-5; D: -; V: TRBV4-2; size: -
CDR3: CASSSAGVAYEQYF; DNA: TGTGCCAGCAGCTCCGCGGGGGTAGCGTACGAGCAGTACTTC; length: 14; J: TRBJ2-7; D: TRBD2; V: TRBV27; size: -
CDR3: CASSVRTGSNEKLFF; DNA: TGTGCCAGCAGTGTCCGGACAGGGAGTAATGAAAAACTGTTTTTT; length: 15; J: TRBJ1-4; D: TRBD1; V: TRBV2; size: -
CDR3: CASSSPGLADYEQYF; DNA: TGTGCCAGCAGTTCGCCGGGACTAGCGGACTACGAGCAGTACTTC; length: 15; J: TRBJ2-7; D: TRBD2; V: TRBV13; size: -
CDR3: CASSPGRASYNEQFF; DNA: TGTGCCAGCAGCCCCGGGAGGGCCTCCTACAATGAGCAGTTCTTC; length: 15; J: TRBJ2-1; D: TRBD2; V: TRBV6-5; size: -
CDR3: CSVASGLAGSSYEQYF; DNA: TGCAGCGTTGCGTCGGGACTAGCGGGTAGCTCCTACGAGCAGTACTTC; length: 16; J: TRBJ2-7; D: TRBD2; V: TRBV29-1; size: -
CDR3: CASEERQAYTF; DNA: TGTGCCAGCGAAGAAAGACAGGCCTACACCTTC; length: 11; J: TRBJ1-2; D: -; V: TRBV28; size: -
CDR3: CASSSPETSGSTTDTQYF; DNA: TGTGCCAGCAGCTCCCCCGAGACTAGCGGGAGTACCACAGATACGCAGTATTTT; length: 18; J: TRBJ2-3; D: TRBD2; V: TRBV28; size: once
CDR3: CSVGPGNEQFF; DNA: TGCAGCGTGGGTCCGGGGAATGAGCAGTTCTTC; length: 11; J: TRBJ2-1; D: -; V: TRBV29-1; size: -
CDR3: CASSDSGGTDTQYF; DNA: TGTGCCAGCAGCGACAGCGGGGGGACAGATACGCAGTATTTT; length: 14; J: TRBJ2-3; D: TRBD2; V: TRBV9; size: -
CDR3: CASSEPTSGQETQYF; DNA: TGCGCCAGCAGTGAGCCGACTAGCGGACAAGAGACCCAGTACTTC; length: 15; J: TRBJ2-5; D: TRBD2; V: TRBV10-2; size: -
CDR3: CASSLAGSRNYNEQFF; DNA: TGTGCCAGCAGCTTGGCGGGTAGCAGAAACTACAATGAGCAGTTCTTC; length: 16; J: TRBJ2-1; D: -; V: TRBV5-4; size: -
CDR3: CASSIEVAGPSSYNEQFF; DNA: TGTGCCAGTAGTATAGAGGTCGCGGGCCCGAGCTCCTACAATGAGCAGTTCTTC; length: 18; J: TRBJ2-1; D: -; V: TRBV19; size: -
CDR3: CASSEEGRTEAFF; DNA: TGTGCCAGCAGTGAGGAGGGCCGAACTGAAGCTTTCTTT; length: 13; J: TRBJ1-1; D: -; V: TRBV2; size: -
CDR3: CASGQGNEQYF; DNA: TGTGCCAGCGGACAGGGTAACGAGCAGTACTTC; length: 11; J: TRBJ2-7; D: TRBD1; V: TRBV6-5; size: -
CDR3: CACLLPDSYIYNEQFF; DNA: TGTGCCTGCCTTCTTCCGGACAGCTATATCTACAATGAGCAGTTCTTC; length: 16; J: TRBJ2-1; D: -; V: TRBV30; size: -
CDR3: CASSLTSSWYNEQFF; DNA: TGTGCCAGCAGCCTTACTAGTTCATGGTACAATGAGCAGTTCTTC; length: 15; J: TRBJ2-1; D: -; V: TRBV6-5; size: -
CDR3: CAWSPGLAGGGELFF; DNA: TGTGCCTGGAGCCCCGGACTAGCGGGAGGGGGTGAGCTGTTTTTT; length: 15; J: TRBJ2-2; D: TRBD2; V: TRBV30; size: -
CDR3: CASSLGTSGRNEQFF; DNA: TGTGCTAGCAGCCTGGGGACTAGCGGGAGGAATGAGCAGTTCTTC; length: 15; J: TRBJ2-1; D: TRBD2; V: TRBV7-7; size: -
CDR3: CASSWTGETGELFF; DNA: TGTGCCAGCAGCTGGACAGGGGAAACCGGGGAGCTGTTTTTT; length: 14; J: TRBJ2-2; D: TRBD1; V: TRBV9; size: -
CDR3: CASSRLAGESGEQYF; DNA: TGTGCCAGCAGCAGATTAGCGGGAGAGTCGGGGGAGCAGTACTTC; length: 15; J: TRBJ2-7; D: TRBD2; V: TRBV11-1; size: -
CDR3: CASSYYGSRYEQYF; DNA: TGTGCCAGCAGTTATTATGGTTCTCGGTACGAGCAGTACTTC; length: 14; J: TRBJ2-7; D: -; V: TRBV28; size: -
CDR3: CASSPPTGGVYEQYF; DNA: TGTGCCAGCTCACCACCTACAGGGGGCGTGTACGAGCAGTACTTC; length: 15; J: TRBJ2-7; D: TRBD1; V: TRBV18; size: -
CDR3: CASSLGPGGNTEAFF; DNA: TGTGCCAGCAGCTTGGGTCCGGGGGGGAACACTGAAGCTTTCTTT; length: 15; J: TRBJ1-1; D: -; V: TRBV5-6; size: -
CDR3: CAWSGSGGDQPQHF; DNA: TGTGCCTGGAGTGGCTCAGGCGGGGATCAGCCCCAGCATTTT; length: 14; J: TRBJ1-5; D: -; V: TRBV30; size: -
CDR3: CASSQDRVNQPQHF; DNA: TGTGCCAGCAGTCAGGACAGAGTCAATCAGCCCCAGCATTTT; length: 14; J: TRBJ1-5; D: -; V: TRBV28; size: once
CDR3: CASSVGAGGHLSGANVLTF; DNA: TGTGCCAGCAGCGTAGGCGCGGGAGGGCACCTCTCTGGGGCCAACGTCCTGACTTTC; length: 19; J: TRBJ2-6; D: TRBD2; V: TRBV9; size: -
CDR3: CASSLGAEPYYEQYF; DNA: TGTGCCAGCAGCTTAGGAGCGGAGCCCTATTACGAGCAGTACTTC; length: 15; J: TRBJ2-7; D: -; V: TRBV7-3; size: -
CDR3: CASSYSGGSADTQYF; DNA: TGTGCCAGCAGTTACTCCGGCGGGAGTGCAGATACGCAGTATTTT; length: 15; J: TRBJ2-3; D: TRBD2; V: TRBV6-5; size: once